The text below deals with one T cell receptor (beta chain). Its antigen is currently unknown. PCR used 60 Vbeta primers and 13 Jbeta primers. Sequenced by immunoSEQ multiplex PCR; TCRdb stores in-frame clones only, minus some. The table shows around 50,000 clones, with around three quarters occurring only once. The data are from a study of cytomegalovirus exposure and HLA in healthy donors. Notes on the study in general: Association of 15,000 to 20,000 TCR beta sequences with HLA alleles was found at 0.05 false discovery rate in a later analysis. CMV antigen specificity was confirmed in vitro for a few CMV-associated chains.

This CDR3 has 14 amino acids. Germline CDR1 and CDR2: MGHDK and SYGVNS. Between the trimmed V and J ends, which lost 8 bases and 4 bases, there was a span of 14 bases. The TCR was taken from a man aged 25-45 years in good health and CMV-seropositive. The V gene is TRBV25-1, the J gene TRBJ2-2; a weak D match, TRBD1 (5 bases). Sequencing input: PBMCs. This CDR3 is CASQGRSFTGELFF. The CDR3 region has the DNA TGTGCCAGCCAGGGTCGGAGTTTCACCGGGGAGCTGTTTTTT.